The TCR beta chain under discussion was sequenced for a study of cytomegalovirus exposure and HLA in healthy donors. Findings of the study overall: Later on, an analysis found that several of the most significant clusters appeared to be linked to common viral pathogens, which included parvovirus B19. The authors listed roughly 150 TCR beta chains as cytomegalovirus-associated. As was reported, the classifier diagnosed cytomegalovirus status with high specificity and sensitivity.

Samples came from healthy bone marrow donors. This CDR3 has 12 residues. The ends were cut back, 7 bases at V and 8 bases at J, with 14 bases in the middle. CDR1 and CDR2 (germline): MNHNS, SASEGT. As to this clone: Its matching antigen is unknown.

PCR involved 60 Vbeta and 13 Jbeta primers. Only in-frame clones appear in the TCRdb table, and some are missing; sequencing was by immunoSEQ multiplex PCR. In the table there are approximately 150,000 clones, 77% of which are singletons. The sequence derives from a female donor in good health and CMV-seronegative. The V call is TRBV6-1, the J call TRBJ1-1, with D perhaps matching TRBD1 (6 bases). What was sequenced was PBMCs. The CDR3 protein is CASTNAGTEAFF. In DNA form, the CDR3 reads TGTGCCAGCACTAACGCTGGGACAGAAGCTTTCTTT.